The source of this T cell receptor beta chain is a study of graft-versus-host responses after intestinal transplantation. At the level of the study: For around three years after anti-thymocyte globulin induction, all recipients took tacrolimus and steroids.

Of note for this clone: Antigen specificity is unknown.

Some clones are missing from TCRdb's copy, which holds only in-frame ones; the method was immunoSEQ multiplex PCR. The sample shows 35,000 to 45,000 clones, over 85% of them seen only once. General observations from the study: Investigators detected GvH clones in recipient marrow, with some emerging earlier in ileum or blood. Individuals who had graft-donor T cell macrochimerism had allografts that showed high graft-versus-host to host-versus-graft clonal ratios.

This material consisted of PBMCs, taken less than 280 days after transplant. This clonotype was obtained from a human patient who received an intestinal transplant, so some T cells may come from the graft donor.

The CDR3: CASSPTLGSSYEQYF. The CDR3 nucleotides are TGTGCCAGCTCACCGACCCTCGGAAGCTCCTACGAGCAGTACTTC. This chain uses TRBV18 with TRBJ2-7; no clear D. The germline V and J ends were trimmed by 3 bases and 0 bases, with 12 bases remaining between them. CDR1 is KGHSH and CDR2 is LQKENI in the germline V gene. The CDR3 runs 15 residues.